The 27 T cell receptor beta chains in this list originate from one sample, sequenced in a study of shared clonotypes between healthy human individuals. TCRdb keeps only in-frame clones here, not all; method: immunoSEQ multiplex PCR. The sample gives around 2,000,000 clones, about 94% of which show up once; approximately 1.2% is in the top ten. Naivety among CD8 cells was defined by CD45RO negativity and positive CCR7 selection, thereby excluding terminally differentiated effector memory CD45RA+ cells. Sequencing was done on a sample of naive CD8+ T cells sorted from blood. These receptors all come from a man younger than 35 in good health.

The V and J genes are TRBV11-1 and TRBJ2-7; D gene ambiguous. The CDR3 contains 13 residues. The V and J ends lost 3 bases and 2 bases respectively, with 8 bases between them. Germline CDR1 is SGHAT and CDR2 is FQDESV (reference sequence). The DNA for the CDR3 is TGTGCCAGCAGCTTTTCAGAGACCTACGAGCAGTACTTC. It yields the protein CASSFSETYEQYF.

The V and J genes are TRBV4-2 and TRBJ1-1; D is unclear. Germline V gene data show CDR1 as LGHNA and CDR2 as YNFKEQ. Trimming pared 3 bases from V and 5 bases from J, leaving 10 bases between. The length of the CDR3 is 13 residues. The CDR3 protein is CASSHAGGTEAFF. The CDR3, as DNA: TGTGCCAGCAGCCACGCCGGCGGAACTGAAGCTTTCTTT.

The chain recombines TRBV12-5 with TRBJ2-2; D unresolved. V was trimmed by 5 bases and J by 1 base, leaving 5 bases between them. The V gene's germline CDR1 is LGHNT and CDR2 FRNRAP. The CDR3 totals 13 residues. CDR3 in amino acids: CASGEQNTGELFF. In nucleotides, the CDR3 is TGTGCTAGTGGTGAACAGAACACCGGGGAGCTGTTTTTT. The full variable domain, rest sourced from reference TRBV12-5 and TRBJ2-2, is DARVTQTPRHKVTEMGQEVTMRCQPILGHNTVFWYRQTMMQGLELLAYFRNRAPLDDSGMPKDRFSAEMPDATLATLKIQPSEPRDSAVYFCASGEQNTGELFFGEGSRLTVL.

The CDR3 nucleotides read TGTGCCAGCAGTTACGGGGAGACCTCCTACGAGCAGTACTTC. This sequence encodes CASSYGETSYEQYF. V usage is TRBV6-6 and J usage is TRBJ2-7, with a tentative D call TRBD2 (5 bases). The CDR3 spans 14 residues. V was cut by 2 bases and J by 0 bases, with 8 bases left in between. Germline CDR1 and CDR2: MNHNY and SVGAGI (reference sequence).

This rearrangement joins TRBV4-1 to TRBJ1-2; no firm D call. Trimming removed 0 bases from V and 0 bases from J, with 11 bases in between. The CDR3 spans 16 residues. The germline gives CDR1 MGHRA, CDR2 YSYEKL. The CDR3 coding sequence is TGCGCCAGCAGCCAAGATAGTACATTTGCTAACTATGGCTACACCTTC. Its protein product is CASSQDSTFANYGYTF.

This chain links TRBV9 with TRBJ1-1; maybe TRBD1 (6 bases). This CDR3 spans 13 amino acids. Per the germline V gene, CDR1 is SGDLS and CDR2 is YYNGEE. The ends were cut back, 1 base at V and 5 bases at J, with 9 bases in the middle. The CDR3 DNA reads TGTGCCAGCAGCGTAACAGGGAGGACTGAAGCTTTCTTT. Translating it yields CASSVTGRTEAFF.

The chain uses TRBV4-1 and TRBJ1-2; 8 nucleotides line up with TRBD1. Losses at the gene ends were 2 bases for V and 3 bases for J; bases not matched to a gene: 11. The CDR3 contains 17 residues. CDR1 is MGHRA and CDR2 is YSYEKL in the germline V gene. As DNA, the CDR3 is TGCGCCAGCAGCCAACTGACAGGGGAGGTTTTTTACTATGGCTACACCTTC. It encodes CASSQLTGEVFYYGYTF.

A single count supports this clone. J is TRBJ2-7 and V is TRBV5-8, with D perhaps given as TRBD1 or TRBD2 (6 bases each). CDR3 length equals 14 residues. V lost 4 bases and J 2 bases, leaving 13 bases between the germline ends. The germline V gene has CDR1 SGHTS and CDR2 YDEGEE. In DNA, the CDR3 is TGTGCCAGCAGCCCCGGGGGCTCCGCCTACGAGCAGTACTTC. This translates into CASSPGGSAYEQYF.

The CDR3 nucleotides read TGTGCCAGCAGCGCCCAGGGACTAGCGGGAGGGCCATGGGATGAGCAGTTCTTC. Translating it yields CASSAQGLAGGPWDEQFF. J is TRBJ2-1 and V is TRBV9; TRBD2 aligns across 16 bases. The CDR3 runs to 18 residues. Per germline, CDR1 SGDLS and CDR2 YYNGEE. Unmatched junction bases numbered 11, after V lost 3 bases and J lost 8 bases.

This chain connects TRBV27 to TRBJ1-2; weak D call: TRBD1 (5 bases). CDR1 is MNHEY and CDR2 is SMNVEV in the germline V gene (reference sequence). CDR3 length: 13 amino acids. The V end was cut by 8 bases, the J end by 1 base, with 11 bases between. The CDR3 region has the DNA TGTGCCAGCCTCTCGGGACTTAACTATGGCTACACCTTC. Its translation: CASLSGLNYGYTF.

This chain connects TRBV6-1 to TRBJ2-7; a weak D match, TRBD1 (6 bases). The CDR3 contains 15 residues. Deletions cut 1 base from V and 4 bases from J, with 14 bases between. Germline V CDR1 and CDR2: MNHNS, SASEGT. The CDR3 region is CASSEEEGQLYEQYF. For the CDR3, the DNA is TGTGCCAGCAGTGAAGAAGAGGGACAATTATACGAGCAGTACTTC.

The chain carries TRBV4-3 and TRBJ1-5, with 11 bases fitting TRBD1. CDR3 length: 17 residues. The J segment lost 5 bases and the V segment lost 0 bases, leaving 6 bases of the junction unmatched. The germline CDR1 and CDR2 sequences are LGHNA and YSLEER. The CDR3 here is CASSQDLTGQGDQPQHF. The CDR3 DNA follows: TGCGCCAGCAGCCAAGATCTTACGGGACAGGGGGATCAGCCCCAGCATTTT.

The V gene is TRBV27, the J gene TRBJ2-7; possibly TRBD1 or TRBD2 for D (6 bases each). The germline CDR1 and CDR2 sequences are MNHEY and SMNVEV (reference sequence). CDR3 length: 18 amino acids. Trimming shortened V by 0 bases and J by 2 bases, and 20 bases separated the two germline ends. In DNA form, the CDR3 reads TGTGCCAGCAGTTTATCGTTTGGGGGGCTAGCAGGTCCCTACGAGCAGTACTTC. Translated, it gives CASSLSFGGLAGPYEQYF.

This clone was seen once. V gene TRBV19 combines with J gene TRBJ1-2; 7 bases line up with TRBD1. Trimming removed 6 bases from V and 5 bases from J; junction bases left unmatched: 9. The CDR3 extends over 14 amino acids. The germline V gene encodes CDR1 LNHDA and CDR2 SQIVND (reference sequence). The CDR3 region has the DNA TGTGCCAGTAGCCTCGACAGGGACGCGTATGGCTACACCTTC. Translating it yields CASSLDRDAYGYTF.

Notes on this clone: Other DNA sequences in the sample encode the same CDR3. The chain links TRBV4-1 to TRBJ2-7, with 14 bases lining up with TRBD2. This CDR3 is built from 16 residues. Germline V gene data show CDR1 as MGHRA and CDR2 as YSYEKL. Trimming removed 1 base from V and 2 bases from J; junction bases left unmatched: 1. The DNA of the CDR3 is TGCGCCAGCAGCCAAGGACTAGCGGGAGGGACCTACGAGCAGTACTTC. Its protein product is CASSQGLAGGTYEQYF.

V is TRBV4-1 and J is TRBJ1-5, with TRBD1 identical over 7 bases. The V and J ends lost 3 bases and 3 bases, in that order; junction bases with no gene match: 2. Germline V gene sequence: CDR1 MGHRA, CDR2 YSYEKL. The length of the CDR3 is 14 residues. CDR3 coding DNA: TGCGCCAGCAGCCAGACAGGGATCAATCAGCCCCAGCATTTT. It encodes CASSQTGINQPQHF.

The chain employs TRBV6-5 and TRBJ1-4; no firm D call. The CDR3 length is 14 residues. CDR1 is MNHEY, CDR2 SVGAGI, per germline. V lost 2 bases to trimming and J lost 8 bases, with 12 bases between them. CDR3 in amino acids: CASSYGGEEEKLFF. The CDR3, as DNA: TGTGCCAGCAGTTACGGAGGTGAGGAAGAAAAACTGTTTTTT.

This chain connects TRBV7-9 to TRBJ1-2; D ambiguous. V dropped 5 bases and J dropped 1 base, with 8 bases sitting between them. CDR1 SEHNR and CDR2 FQNEAQ come from the germline V gene (reference sequence). The CDR3 runs 13 residues. The chain's CDR3 is CASSKDGNYGYTF. The CDR3 DNA reads TGTGCCAGCAGCAAGGACGGTAACTATGGCTACACCTTC.

This chain links TRBV6-6 with TRBJ2-3; 10 bases match TRBD2. Trimming at V came to 7 bases and at J to 4 bases, leaving 8 bases not matched to a gene. The CDR3 covers 15 residues. Germline CDR1 reads MNHNY; CDR2 reads SVGAGI (reference sequence). CDR3 in DNA: TGTGCCAGCACCTACGGGCTAGCGGGAGCAGATACGCAGTATTTT. Amino acid sequence: CASTYGLAGADTQYF.

The chain recombines TRBV11-2 with TRBJ1-5; D is unclear. The V end was cut by 1 base, the J end by 4 bases, with 2 bases between. The CDR3 is made up of 12 amino acids. Germline V gene sequence: CDR1 SGHAT, CDR2 FQNNGV. This CDR3 reads CASSLVNQPQHF. In DNA form, the CDR3 reads TGTGCCAGCAGCTTAGTGAATCAGCCCCAGCATTTT.

The chain is built from TRBV28 and TRBJ2-7; no clear D. There are 14 residues in the CDR3. Trimming shortened V by 6 bases and J by 2 bases, and 14 bases separated the two germline ends. Germline CDR1 is MDHEN and CDR2 is SYDVKM. In DNA, the CDR3 is TGTGCCAGCAGCCAAACCGGGTCCACCTACGAGCAGTACTTC. Translated: CASSQTGSTYEQYF.

The chain couples TRBV4-1 to TRBJ2-1; TRBD2 matches 7 bases. The V gene end was trimmed by 0 bases and the J gene end by 2 bases; junction bases not matched to a gene: 10. The V gene's germline CDR1 is MGHRA and CDR2 YSYEKL. CDR3 length: 18 residues. The CDR3, as DNA: TGCGCCAGCAGCCAAGAAGCTAGCGGATATTTGACCTACAATGAGCAGTTCTTC. Translated, it gives CASSQEASGYLTYNEQFF.

Only one count was recorded for this clone. The chain links TRBV5-4 to TRBJ1-1; D ambiguous. CDR1 is SGHNT and CDR2 is YYREEE in the germline V gene (reference sequence). With 3 bases removed from V and 4 bases from J, the gap between germline ends came to 7 bases. This CDR3 comprises 12 residues. The CDR3 sequence: CASSSFGTEAFF. CDR3 nucleotides: TGTGCCAGCAGCTCGTTTGGCACTGAAGCTTTCTTT. The full variable domain, with the rest looked up from reference TRBV5-4 and TRBJ1-1, is ETGVTQSPTHLIKTRGQQVTLRCSSQSGHNTVSWYQQALGQGPQFIFQYYREEENGRGNFPPRFSGLQFPNYSSELNVNALELDDSALYLCASSSFGTEAFFGQGTRLTVV.

The chain carries TRBV11-3 and TRBJ1-3; D is unresolved. The CDR3 runs to 13 residues. Germline CDR1 reads SGHNT; CDR2 reads YENEEA. Deletions cut 3 bases from V and 1 base from J, with 4 bases between. CDR3 protein: CASSLASGNTIYF. The CDR3, as DNA: TGTGCCAGCAGCTTGGCGTCTGGAAACACCATATATTTT.

The J gene is TRBJ2-7, the V gene TRBV9; 9 positions agree with TRBD1. Germline CDR1 is SGDLS and CDR2 is YYNGEE. The CDR3 is 14 residues long. J lost 6 bases, V lost 0 bases, and 4 bases had no gene match. The CDR3 spells CASSVVGQGSEQYF. CDR3 nucleotides: TGTGCCAGCAGCGTAGTGGGACAGGGAAGCGAGCAGTACTTC.

This chain joins TRBV4-3 and TRBJ1-5, with D possibly TRBD1 on 5 matching bases. From germline, CDR1 is LGHNA and CDR2 YSLEER. V lost 4 bases and J 1 base, leaving 14 bases between the germline ends. The CDR3 is 16 residues long. The CDR3 sequence: CASSLTWTQSNQPQHF. CDR3 nucleotide sequence: TGCGCCAGCAGCCTCACTTGGACACAGAGCAATCAGCCCCAGCATTTT.

The chain carries TRBV7-8 and TRBJ2-7; TRBD1 agrees at 7 bases. Germline V lookup: CDR1 SGHVS, CDR2 FQNEAQ. V was clipped by 0 bases and J by 0 bases; unmatched bases: 17. The length of the CDR3 is 20 residues. The CDR3 sequence is CASSLAVNSGTARGSYEQYF. Written as DNA, the CDR3 is TGTGCCAGCAGCTTAGCTGTTAACTCCGGGACAGCGAGGGGCTCCTACGAGCAGTACTTC.